The T cell receptor (beta chain) described here comes from a study of blood T cell repertoires in COVID-19. Study overall: Material from acute and convalescent COVID-19 was sourced from the United States, Italy and Spain. Sources were T cells, B-cell-depleted T cells, or PBMCs; the material itself was cDNA or gDNA.

Trimming removed 6 bases from V and 4 bases from J, with 9 bases in between. The CDR3 loop spans 12 amino acids. CDR1 and CDR2 (germline): LNHDA, SQIVND (reference sequence). Under the authors' procedure: Scientists estimated how many nucleated cells there were by amplifying reference gene primers. The protocol was immunoSEQ multiplex PCR, while the TCRdb copy is restricted to in-frame clones and leaves out a portion. D and trimming come from the DNA, and the V and J calls and clone size come from that table. The table records under 200,000 clones, approximately 81% of them present only once. Patients from Seattle were sampled longitudinally, starting during active infection.

This clonotype was obtained from a woman aged 70-85 years with COVID-19, enrolled during active disease. V gene TRBV19 combines with J gene TRBJ1-1, with a possible D match to TRBD1 (5 bases). Sequences were obtained from peripheral blood. The DNA for the CDR3 is TGTGCCAGTAGGGAGGGGAGCACTGAAGCTTTCTTT. Translated: CASREGSTEAFF.